These 11 T cell receptor beta chains were sequenced from one sample in a study of blood T cells in healthy people across ages. With a J-beta primer mix and a sample-barcoded 5' primer, a second PCR ran 7 to 11 cycles. TCRdb passed the 5' RACE reads through MiXCR, listing each CDR3 protein once. The table has 630,000 or so distinct CDR3 sequences, 32% seen once. Source material: blood. The source is a woman of 80 years or more in good health.

This clonotype occurred many times. The chain is built from TRBV3-1 and TRBJ2-5; D is undetermined. Trimming pared 0 bases from V and 5 bases from J, leaving 10 bases between. The germline V gene encodes CDR1 LGHDT and CDR2 YNNKEL (reference sequence). This CDR3 comprises 14 residues. CDR3 coding DNA: TGTGCCAGCAGCCAAGATTACGGTTCCGAGACCCAGTACTTC. It yields the protein CASSQDYGSETQYF.

This clonotype showed up just a few times. For the CDR3, the DNA is TGTGCCAGCAGATACCTCGTCCAGGGGACTGAAGCTTTCTTT. This gives the protein CASRYLVQGTEAFF. The V gene is TRBV6-2 or TRBV6-3, the J gene TRBJ1-1, with a possible D match to TRBD1 (6 bases). The germline CDR1 and CDR2 sequences are MNHEY and SVGEGT. The germline V and J ends were trimmed by 6 bases and 5 bases, with 16 bases remaining between them. CDR3 length equals 14 residues.

This clonotype was detected ten times or more. The V and J genes are TRBV6-5 and TRBJ1-6, with D tentatively TRBD1 (6 bases). The CDR3 extends over 14 amino acids. The germline CDR1 and CDR2 sequences are MNHEY and SVGAGI. The V end lost 5 bases, the J end lost 9 bases, and 14 bases lay between the germline ends. CDR3 coding DNA: TGTGCCAGCAGTCCTCGGCAGGGGACTTCACCCCTCCACTTT. Its protein product is CASSPRQGTSPLHF.

The table lists this clonotype with a few counts. The chain joins TRBV14 to TRBJ2-3; no definite D call. The CDR3 extends over 11 amino acids. The germline gives CDR1 SGHDN, CDR2 FVKESK. V was pared by 8 bases and J by 6 bases, with 9 bases between. The CDR3: CASGPRDTQYF. The CDR3 DNA reads TGTGCCAGCGGGCCCCGGGATACGCAGTATTTT. The variable domain in full, with the rest retrieved from reference TRBV14 and TRBJ2-3, is EAGVTQFPSHSVIEKGQTVTLRCDPISGHDNLYWYRRVMGKEIKFLLHFVKESKQDESGMPNNRFLAERTGGTYSTLKVQPAELEDSGVYFCASGPRDTQYFGPGTRLTVL.

This clonotype was found many times. The CDR3 DNA is TGTGCCAGCAGTCTTCGGACTAGCGGGGGGTTATGGGAGACCCAGTACTTC. Translating gives CASSLRTSGGLWETQYF. The chain combines TRBV27 with TRBJ2-5; TRBD2 matches 14 bases. The germline V gene has CDR1 MNHEY and CDR2 SMNVEV (reference sequence). The CDR3 totals 17 residues. Trimming at V came to 5 bases and at J to 5 bases, leaving 10 bases not matched to a gene.

This clonotype was detected many times. Since a much larger clone is just one base distant, this may be a read error. This CDR3 reads CASSCSGLTPYEQYF. DNA of the CDR3: TGTGCCAGCAGTTGCTCGGGACTTACCCCCTACGAGCAGTACTTC. This chain joins TRBV6-5 and TRBJ2-7; perhaps TRBD2 as D (6 bases). Trimming removed 4 bases from V and 2 bases from J, with 15 bases in between. This CDR3 spans 15 amino acids. Germline V lookup: CDR1 MNHEY, CDR2 SVGAGI.

This clonotype was found once. A much larger clone differs by one base, so this may be a read error. The chain joins TRBV6-1 to TRBJ1-1; 8 bases line up with TRBD1. The germline gives CDR1 MNHNS, CDR2 SASEGT. The CDR3 runs 16 residues. The chain's CDR3 is CACSDTRGREGTEAFF. CDR3 DNA: TGTGCCTGCAGTGATACCAGGGGGCGCGAGGGAACTGAAGCTTTCTTT.

The genes are TRBV20-1 and TRBJ2-1; D not resolved. V dropped 6 bases and J dropped 2 bases, with 11 bases sitting between them. There are 13 residues in the CDR3. The germline CDR1 and CDR2 sequences are DFQATT and SNEGSKA (reference sequence). The CDR3 nucleotides read TGCAGTGCCCCGAGAACCACCTACAATGAGCAGTTCTTC. The encoded protein is CSAPRTTYNEQFF.

The sample holds a few counts of this clonotype. The genes are TRBV20-1 and TRBJ1-1; D gene uncertain. V was shortened by 3 bases and J by 6 bases, with 8 bases between the two germline ends. Per the germline V gene, CDR1 is DFQATT and CDR2 is SNEGSKA (reference sequence). The CDR3 has 11 residues. CDR3 DNA: TGCAGTGCTAGGGTCGCAGCTGAAGCTTTCTTT. Translation gives CSARVAAEAFF.

This clonotype has ten or more counts. The chain is built from TRBV6-6 and TRBJ1-2; maybe TRBD1 (6 bases). Germline CDR1 and CDR2: MNHNY and SVGAGI (reference sequence). The CDR3 has 16 amino acids. The V end lost 0 bases, the J end lost 1 base, and 12 bases lay between the germline ends. The CDR3 loop is CASSYSGQGRNYGYTF. Written as DNA, the CDR3 is TGTGCCAGCAGTTACTCTGGTCAGGGGCGTAACTATGGCTACACCTTC.

This clonotype was seen many times. V usage is TRBV7-2 and J usage is TRBJ2-7; D unresolved. With 2 bases removed from V and 7 bases from J, the gap between germline ends came to 12 bases. CDR1 is SGHTA and CDR2 is FQGNSA in the germline V gene. This CDR3 region has 13 residues. CDR3 nucleotides: TGTGCCAGCAGCTTATTTGCTCCCCCTGAGCAGTACTTC. Its translation: CASSLFAPPEQYF.